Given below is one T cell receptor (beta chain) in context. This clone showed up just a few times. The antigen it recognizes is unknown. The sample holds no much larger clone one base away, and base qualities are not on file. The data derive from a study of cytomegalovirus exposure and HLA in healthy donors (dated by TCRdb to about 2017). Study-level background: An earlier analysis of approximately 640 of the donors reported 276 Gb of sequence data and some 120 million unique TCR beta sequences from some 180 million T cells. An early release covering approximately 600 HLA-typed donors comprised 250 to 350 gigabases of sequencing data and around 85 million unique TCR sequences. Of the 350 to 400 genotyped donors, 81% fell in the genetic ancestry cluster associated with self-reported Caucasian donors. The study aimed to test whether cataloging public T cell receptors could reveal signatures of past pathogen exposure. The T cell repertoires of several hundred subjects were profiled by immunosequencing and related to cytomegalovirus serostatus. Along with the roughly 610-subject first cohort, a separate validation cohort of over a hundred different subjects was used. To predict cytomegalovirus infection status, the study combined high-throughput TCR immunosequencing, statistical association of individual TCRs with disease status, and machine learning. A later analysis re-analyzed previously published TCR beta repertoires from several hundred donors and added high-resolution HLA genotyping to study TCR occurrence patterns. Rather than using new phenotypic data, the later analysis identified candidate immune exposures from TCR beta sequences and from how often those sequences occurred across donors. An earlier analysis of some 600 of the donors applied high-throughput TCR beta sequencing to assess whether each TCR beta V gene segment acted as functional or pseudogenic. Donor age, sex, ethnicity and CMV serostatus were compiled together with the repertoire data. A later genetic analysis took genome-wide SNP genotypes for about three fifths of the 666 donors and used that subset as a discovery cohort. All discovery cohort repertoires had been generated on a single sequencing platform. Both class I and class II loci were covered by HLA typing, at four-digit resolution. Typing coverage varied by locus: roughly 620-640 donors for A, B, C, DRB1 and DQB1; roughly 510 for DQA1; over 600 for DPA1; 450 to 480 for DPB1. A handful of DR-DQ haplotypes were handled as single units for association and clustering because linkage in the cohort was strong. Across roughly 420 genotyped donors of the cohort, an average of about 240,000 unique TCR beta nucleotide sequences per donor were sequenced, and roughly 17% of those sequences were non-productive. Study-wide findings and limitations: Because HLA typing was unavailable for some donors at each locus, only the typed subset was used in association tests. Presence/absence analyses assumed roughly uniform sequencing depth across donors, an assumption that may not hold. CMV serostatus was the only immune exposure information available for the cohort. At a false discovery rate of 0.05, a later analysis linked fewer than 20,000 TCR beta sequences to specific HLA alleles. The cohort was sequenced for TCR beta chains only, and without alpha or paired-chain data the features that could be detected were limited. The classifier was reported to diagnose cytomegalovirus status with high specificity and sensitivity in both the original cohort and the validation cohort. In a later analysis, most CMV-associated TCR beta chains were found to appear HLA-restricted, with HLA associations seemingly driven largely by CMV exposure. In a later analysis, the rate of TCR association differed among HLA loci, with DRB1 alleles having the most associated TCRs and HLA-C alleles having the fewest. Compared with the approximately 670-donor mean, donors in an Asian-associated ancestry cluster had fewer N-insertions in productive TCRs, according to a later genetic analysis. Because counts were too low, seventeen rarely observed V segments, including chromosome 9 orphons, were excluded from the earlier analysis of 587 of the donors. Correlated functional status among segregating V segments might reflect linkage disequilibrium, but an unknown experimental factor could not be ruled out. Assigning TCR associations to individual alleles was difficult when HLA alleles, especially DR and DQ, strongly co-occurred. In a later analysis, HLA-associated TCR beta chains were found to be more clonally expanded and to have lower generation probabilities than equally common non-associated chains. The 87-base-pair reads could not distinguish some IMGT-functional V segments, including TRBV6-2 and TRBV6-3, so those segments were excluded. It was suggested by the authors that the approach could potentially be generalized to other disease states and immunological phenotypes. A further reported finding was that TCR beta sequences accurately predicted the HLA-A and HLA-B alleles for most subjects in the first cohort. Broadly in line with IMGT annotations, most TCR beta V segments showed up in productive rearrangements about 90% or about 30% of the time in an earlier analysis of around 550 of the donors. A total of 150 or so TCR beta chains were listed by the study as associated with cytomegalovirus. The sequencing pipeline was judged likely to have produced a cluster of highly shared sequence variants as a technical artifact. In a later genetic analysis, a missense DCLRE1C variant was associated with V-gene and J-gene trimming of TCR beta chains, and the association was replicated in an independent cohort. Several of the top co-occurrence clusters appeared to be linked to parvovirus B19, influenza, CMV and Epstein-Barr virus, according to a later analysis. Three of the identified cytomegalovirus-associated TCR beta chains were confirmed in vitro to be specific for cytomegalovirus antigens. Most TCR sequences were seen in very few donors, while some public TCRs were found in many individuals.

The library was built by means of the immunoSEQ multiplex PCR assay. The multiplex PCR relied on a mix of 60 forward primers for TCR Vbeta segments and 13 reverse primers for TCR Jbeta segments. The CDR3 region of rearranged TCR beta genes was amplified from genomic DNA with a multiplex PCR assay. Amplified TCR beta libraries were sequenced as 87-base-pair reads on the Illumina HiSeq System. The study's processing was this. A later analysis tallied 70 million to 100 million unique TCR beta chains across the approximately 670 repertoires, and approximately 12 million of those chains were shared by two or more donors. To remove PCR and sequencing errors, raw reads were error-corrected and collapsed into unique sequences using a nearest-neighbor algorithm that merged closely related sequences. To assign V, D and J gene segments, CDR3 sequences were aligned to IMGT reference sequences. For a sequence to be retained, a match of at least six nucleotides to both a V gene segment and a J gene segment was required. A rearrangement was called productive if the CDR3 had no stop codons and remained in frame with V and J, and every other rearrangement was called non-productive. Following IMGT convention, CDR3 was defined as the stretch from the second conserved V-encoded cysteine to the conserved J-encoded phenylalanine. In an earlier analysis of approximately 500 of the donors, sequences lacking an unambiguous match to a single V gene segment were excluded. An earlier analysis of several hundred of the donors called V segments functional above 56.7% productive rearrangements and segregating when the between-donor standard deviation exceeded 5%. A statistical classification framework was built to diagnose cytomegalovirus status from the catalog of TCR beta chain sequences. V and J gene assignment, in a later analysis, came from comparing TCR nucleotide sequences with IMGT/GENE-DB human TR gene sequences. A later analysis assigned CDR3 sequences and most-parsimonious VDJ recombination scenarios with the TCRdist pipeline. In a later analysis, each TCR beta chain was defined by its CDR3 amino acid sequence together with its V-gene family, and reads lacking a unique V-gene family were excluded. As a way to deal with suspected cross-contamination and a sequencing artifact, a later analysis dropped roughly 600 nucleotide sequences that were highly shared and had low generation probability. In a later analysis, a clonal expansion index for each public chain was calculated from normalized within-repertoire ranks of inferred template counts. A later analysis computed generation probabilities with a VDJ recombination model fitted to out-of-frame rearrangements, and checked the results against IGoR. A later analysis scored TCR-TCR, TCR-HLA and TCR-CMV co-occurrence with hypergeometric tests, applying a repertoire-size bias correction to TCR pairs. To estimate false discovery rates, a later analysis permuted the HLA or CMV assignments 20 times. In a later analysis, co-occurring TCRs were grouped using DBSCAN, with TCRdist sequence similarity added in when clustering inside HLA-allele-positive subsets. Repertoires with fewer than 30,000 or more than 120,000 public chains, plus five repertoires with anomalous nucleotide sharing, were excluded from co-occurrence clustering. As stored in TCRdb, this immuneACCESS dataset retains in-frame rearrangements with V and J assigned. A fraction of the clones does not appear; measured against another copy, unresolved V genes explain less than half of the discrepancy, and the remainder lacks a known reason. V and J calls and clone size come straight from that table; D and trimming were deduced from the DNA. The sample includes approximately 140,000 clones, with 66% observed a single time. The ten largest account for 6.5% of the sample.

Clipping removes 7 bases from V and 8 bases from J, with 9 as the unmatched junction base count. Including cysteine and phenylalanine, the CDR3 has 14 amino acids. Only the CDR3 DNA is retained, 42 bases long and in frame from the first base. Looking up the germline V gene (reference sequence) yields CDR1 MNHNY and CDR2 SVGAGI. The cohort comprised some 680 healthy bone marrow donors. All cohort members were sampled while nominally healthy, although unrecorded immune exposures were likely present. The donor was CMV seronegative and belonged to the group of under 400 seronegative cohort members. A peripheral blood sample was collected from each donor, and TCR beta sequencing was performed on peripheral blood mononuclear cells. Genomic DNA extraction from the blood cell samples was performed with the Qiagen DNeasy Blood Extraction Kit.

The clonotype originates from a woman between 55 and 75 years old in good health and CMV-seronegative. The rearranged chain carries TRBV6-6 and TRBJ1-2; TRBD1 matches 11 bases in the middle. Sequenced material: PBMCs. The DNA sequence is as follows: TGTGCCAGCATACGGACAGGGGGCCGGGGAGGCTACACCTTC. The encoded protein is CASIRTGGRGGYTF.